This TCR beta chain was profiled in a study of shared clonotypes between healthy human individuals. Donors, without exception, were Caucasian adults residing in Nashville, Tennessee. Germline V gene lookup returns CDR1 MDHEN and CDR2 SYDVKM. V lost 6 bases to trimming and J lost 6 bases; unmatched junction nucleotides: 11. The CDR3 contains 15 residues. Here immunoSEQ multiplex PCR was the method, and the copy in TCRdb shows in-frame clones only, minus some. The data show roughly 490,000 clones, roughly 85% seen once. Material for sequencing was PBMCs. This receptor was obtained from a middle-aged woman in good health. Some clones in this sample may be carry-over from other donors' samples. The chain couples TRBV28 to TRBJ2-7, with 10 positions matching TRBD1. The CDR3 DNA follows: TGTGCCAGCAGCCTGGGAGGGACAGGGGCCCTCGAGCAGTACTTC. It specifies CASSLGGTGALEQYF.